A single sample is the source of the 21 T cell receptor beta chains below, sequenced in a study of blood T cell repertoires in COVID-19. Clones were sequenced by immunoSEQ multiplex PCR, and TCRdb holds only the in-frame ones, with some missing. Of 100,000 to 150,000 clones in the sample, around 82% were seen once. Sequencing input: peripheral blood. Every receptor here comes from a man of 80 years or more with active or convalescent COVID-19.

The CDR3, as DNA: TGTGCCAGCAGCTTGGGAGGACTCTACACCGGGGAGCTGTTTTTT. Translated, it gives CASSLGGLYTGELFF. The chain is built from TRBV5-4 and TRBJ2-2; D possibly corresponds to TRBD2 (5 bases). Germline-derived CDR1 and CDR2 are SGHNT and YYREEE (reference sequence). There are 15 residues in the CDR3. V shed 0 bases and J shed 3 bases, with 9 bases lying between them.

V usage is TRBV27 and J usage is TRBJ2-7; TRBD1 agrees at 8 bases. This CDR3 spans 15 amino acids. The germline V gene encodes CDR1 MNHEY and CDR2 SMNVEV (reference sequence). V shed 4 bases and J 7 bases; nucleotides not matched to a gene: 12. The CDR3 bases are TGTGCCAGCAGTTCTCCGGGGCAGGGGGCGAGGGAGCAGTACTTC. The encoded protein is CASSSPGQGAREQYF.

The chain is built from TRBV6-5 and TRBJ1-4; possible D gene TRBD1, 6 bases. Germline lookup yields CDR1 MNHEY and CDR2 SVGAGI. CDR3 length: 13 amino acids. With 6 bases removed from V and 8 bases from J, the gap between germline ends came to 13 bases. CDR3 nucleotides: TGTGCCAGCAGCGGGGGGGCAAGGGAAAAACTGTTTTTT. It is translated as CASSGGAREKLFF.

The chain uses TRBV15 and TRBJ1-2, with 8 bases fitting TRBD1. The CDR3 loop spans 15 amino acids. J was trimmed by 3 bases and V by 0 bases; bases with no gene match: 3. Germline V gene lookup returns CDR1 LNHNV and CDR2 YYDKDF (reference sequence). The CDR3 region is CATSRDLDRDYGYTF. DNA of the CDR3: TGTGCCACCAGCAGAGACTTGGACAGGGACTATGGCTACACCTTC.

This chain joins TRBV18 and TRBJ1-6; D ambiguous. Germline V gene data show CDR1 as KGHSH and CDR2 as LQKENI. The V end lost 0 bases, the J end lost 6 bases, and 12 bases lay between the germline ends. This CDR3 contains 16 residues. The CDR3 DNA reads TGTGCCAGCTCACCACCGGTCTCCGGGGTTAATTCACCCCTCCACTTT. This encodes CASSPPVSGVNSPLHF.

The CDR3 DNA reads as TGTGCCAGCAGCCCGGTGGGTATGGCAGACTACTACAATGAGCAGTTCTTC. It is translated as CASSPVGMADYYNEQFF. This rearrangement joins TRBV28 to TRBJ2-1; tentatively, D is TRBD2 (5 bases). Germline V gene data show CDR1 as MDHEN and CDR2 as SYDVKM. The length of the CDR3 is 17 residues. V was cut by 6 bases and J by 3 bases, with 21 bases left in between. Using reference TRBV28 and TRBJ2-1 for the parts outside the CDR3, the full variable domain is DVKVTQSSRYLVKRTGEKVFLECVQDMDHENMFWYRQDPGLGLRLIYFSYDVKMKEKGDIPEGYSVSREKKERFSLILESASTNQTSMYLCASSPVGMADYYNEQFFGPGTRLTVL.

There are a few counts of this clone. This CDR3 is CASSPRGGAGYTF. CDR3 nucleotide sequence: TGTGCCAGCAGTCCCAGGGGAGGGGCCGGCTACACCTTC. The gene calls are TRBV27 and TRBJ1-2, with D possibly matching TRBD1 (6 bases). With 5 bases removed from V and 8 bases from J, the gap between germline ends came to 15 bases. CDR1 MNHEY and CDR2 SMNVEV come from the germline V gene (reference sequence). The CDR3 is 13 residues long.

The chain recombines TRBV3-1 (or the pseudogene TRBV3-2) with TRBJ1-5; 8 bases are a match to TRBD1. Germline V gives CDR1 LGHDT, CDR2 YNNKEL (reference sequence). The CDR3 sequence is 15 residues long. J was trimmed by 4 bases and V by 4 bases; bases with no gene match: 6. In nucleotides, the CDR3 is TGTGCCAGCAGCCTCAGGACAGGGTGGAATCAGCCCCAGCATTTT. Translating gives CASSLRTGWNQPQHF.

This clone was recorded a few times. V gene TRBV19 combines with J gene TRBJ1-1, with 8 bases that match TRBD1. CDR1 LNHDA and CDR2 SQIVND come from the germline V gene (reference sequence). CDR3 length: 13 amino acids. Trimming removed 10 bases from V and 3 bases from J; junction bases left unmatched: 7. CDR3 sequence reads: CAISTGGHTEAFF. Here the CDR3 DNA reads TGTGCCATCTCTACAGGGGGACACACTGAAGCTTTCTTT.

The rearrangement links TRBV9 to TRBJ1-3; maybe TRBD1 (5 bases). V dropped 0 bases and J dropped 1 base, with 8 bases sitting between them. The CDR3 contains 15 residues. CDR1 and CDR2 from the germline V gene are SGDLS and YYNGEE. The DNA for the CDR3 is TGTGCCAGCAGCGTAGCCCCAGGGTCTGGAAACACCATATATTTT. It codes for CASSVAPGSGNTIYF.

This chain uses TRBV2 with TRBJ1-1, with 8 bases identical to TRBD1. There are 13 residues in the CDR3. Trimming cost V 8 bases and J 4 bases; bases outside gene matches: 6. Germline CDR1 is SNHLY and CDR2 is FYNNEI. CDR3 DNA: TGTGCCAGCTACAGGGGGGGAAGCACTGAAGCTTTCTTT. Translated: CASYRGGSTEAFF.

The chain recombines TRBV4-2 with TRBJ2-3; 9 nucleotides agree with TRBD2. Germline-derived CDR1 and CDR2 are LGHNA and YNFKEQ. The CDR3 is 15 residues long. J was trimmed by 2 bases and V by 5 bases; bases with no gene match: 5. The CDR3 bases are TGTGCCAGCAGCAGGACTAGCGAATACACAGATACGCAGTATTTT. Protein product: CASSRTSEYTDTQYF.

This chain joins TRBV7-2 and TRBJ2-4, with 11 bases aligning to TRBD2. This CDR3 is built from 19 residues. The trim removed 1 base at V and 0 bases at J, leaving 8 bases unmatched. The germline CDR1 and CDR2 sequences are SGHTA and FQGNSA. This chain's CDR3 is CASSLGGTSGLLAKNIQYF. CDR3 nucleotide sequence: TGTGCCAGCAGCTTAGGGGGGACTAGCGGACTCCTAGCCAAAAACATTCAGTACTTC.

The chain uses TRBV5-1 and TRBJ2-7, with a weak D call TRBD2 (6 bases). The CDR3 has 14 residues. Germline V lookup: CDR1 SGHRS, CDR2 YFSETQ. The germline V and J ends were trimmed by 5 bases and 3 bases, with 15 bases remaining between them. The CDR3 DNA reads TGCGCCAGCAGAGAGACCGGGACTCACTACGAGCAGTACTTC. Encoded protein: CASRETGTHYEQYF.

This clone was recorded only once. This chain joins TRBV19 and TRBJ1-4; tentative D call: TRBD1 (6 bases). There are 15 residues in the CDR3. CDR1 and CDR2 from the germline V gene are LNHDA and SQIVND (reference sequence). Trimming took 1 base from V and 7 from J, leaving 13 bases between them. The CDR3 loop reads CASSIGNRETEKLFF. The CDR3 DNA reads TGTGCCAGTAGTATAGGCAACAGGGAAACTGAAAAACTGTTTTTT.

This sequence joins TRBV4-3 and TRBJ2-3; possibly TRBD1 for D (5 bases). CDR1 is LGHNA and CDR2 is YSLEER in the germline V gene. V lost 0 bases and J lost 4, with 5 bases in between. The CDR3 loop spans 13 amino acids. CDR3 coding DNA: TGCGCCAGCAGCCAAGAACAGGCAGATACGCAGTATTTT. This codes for CASSQEQADTQYF.

The V gene is TRBV19, the J gene TRBJ2-1; 12 bases map to TRBD2. The CDR3 spans 15 residues. The germline V gene has CDR1 LNHDA and CDR2 SQIVND (reference sequence). The V and J ends lost 0 bases and 13 bases, in that order; junction bases with no gene match: 7. Here the CDR3 reads CASSIERLAGAPQFF. CDR3 sequence (DNA): TGTGCCAGTAGTATAGAGCGACTAGCGGGGGCCCCTCAGTTCTTC.

This chain uses TRBV7-9 with TRBJ2-7, with D perhaps TRBD1 (6 bases). The CDR3 is 14 amino acids. V gave up 3 bases and J gave up 2 bases, with 11 bases separating them. Germline CDR1 SEHNR, CDR2 FQNEAQ (reference sequence). The CDR3 DNA follows: TGTGCCAGCAGCTTTGTGGACAGACCCTACGAGCAGTACTTC. It translates to CASSFVDRPYEQYF.

This clone occurred once. V is TRBV15 and J is TRBJ1-5; 8 bases agree with TRBD1. Germline loops: CDR1 LNHNV, CDR2 YYDKDF (reference sequence). This CDR3 contains 15 residues. With V trimmed by 2 bases and J by 6 bases, 6 bases remained unmatched. DNA of the CDR3: TGTGCCACCAGCAGAAAGGACAGGGTTAGTCAGCCCCAGCATTTT. Translation: CATSRKDRVSQPQHF.

This rearrangement joins TRBV11-1 to TRBJ2-7, with D hard to call. The V end was cut by 1 base, the J end by 2 bases, with 6 bases between. Germline V gene sequence: CDR1 SGHAT, CDR2 FQDESV (reference sequence). The CDR3 is 13 amino acids. Here the CDR3 DNA reads TGTGCCAGCAGCTTAGGAGATGCCTACGAGCAGTACTTC. This translates into CASSLGDAYEQYF.

This chain links TRBV30 with TRBJ1-2; D is perhaps TRBD1 (6 bases). This CDR3 comprises 13 residues. Germline V gives CDR1 GTSNPN, CDR2 SVGIG (reference sequence). Trimming shortened V by 5 bases and J by 8 bases, and 18 bases separated the two germline ends. The CDR3 loop is CAWSFYRAWGYTF. CDR3 sequence (DNA): TGTGCCTGGTCCTTCTACAGGGCCTGGGGCTACACCTTC.